The 29 T cell receptor beta chains in this list originate from one sample, sequenced in a study of T and B cells in COVID-19 patients. Multiplex PCR with BIOMED2 TRB-A/B primer pools amplified TRB rearrangements. A single record per CDR3 protein comes from TCRdb applying MiXCR to the multiplex PCR reads. The sample consists of 20,000 to 30,000 distinct CDR3 sequences, about 33% of them appearing once. From blood, about 240-500 ng of genomic DNA served as TRB template. The sample was blood. These receptors were taken from a human donor who had recovered from COVID-19.

V gene TRBV10-3 combines with J gene TRBJ2-1, with 7 bases aligning to TRBD2. The CDR3 has 15 amino acids. Germline CDR1 is ENHRY and CDR2 is SYGVKD. The ends lost 4 bases at V and 1 base at J; junction bases unmatched: 4. This CDR3 reads CAISGGGLSYNEQFF. For the CDR3, the DNA is TGTGCCATCAGTGGGGGGGGTCTATCCTACAATGAGCAGTTCTTC.

Ten or more counts support this clonotype. This chain connects TRBV6-1 to TRBJ2-2; D ambiguous. V lost 7 bases to trimming and J lost 0 bases, with 0 bases between them. CDR3 size: 11 residues. Per germline, CDR1 MNHNS and CDR2 SASEGT. As DNA, the CDR3 is TGTGCCAGCACGAACACCGGGGAGCTGTTTTTT. Encoded protein: CASTNTGELFF.

This clonotype was recorded at least ten times. A junction end diverges from the germline sequence, so it may reflect a read error. The chain is built from TRBV5-6 and TRBJ2-7, with 8 positions matching TRBD1. Germline V CDR1 and CDR2: SGHDT, YYEEEE. This CDR3 spans 11 amino acids. The DNA of the CDR3 is TGTGCCAGCAGCTTTGACGGGACAGGCATCTTC. It translates to CASSFDGTGIF.

The V and J genes are TRBV6-2 or TRBV6-3 and TRBJ2-5; TRBD2 might be the D (6 bases). Trimming left V 6 bases short and J 5 bases short, with 13 bases between. Germline V gene sequence: CDR1 MNHEY, CDR2 SVGEGT. The CDR3 is 13 residues long. CDR3 in amino acids: CASSLQGLETQYF. The DNA for the CDR3 is TGTGCCAGCAGCCTCCAGGGACTGGAGACCCAGTACTTC.

This clonotype is medium-sized in the sample. This rearrangement joins TRBV19 to TRBJ1-3; no reliable D call. Germline V gene lookup returns CDR1 LNHDA and CDR2 SQIVND (reference sequence). The length of the CDR3 is 15 residues. Trimming left V 4 bases short and J 1 base short, with 11 bases between. In nucleotides, the CDR3 is TGTGCCAGTAGTACCACAGTTGAGTCTGGAAACACCATATATTTT. Encoded protein: CASSTTVESGNTIYF. Full variable domain (outside the CDR3, taken from reference TRBV19 and TRBJ1-3): DGGITQSPKYLFRKEGQNVTLSCEQNLNHDAMYWYRQDPGQGLRLIYYSQIVNDFQKGDIAEGYSVSREKKESFPLTVTSAQKNPTAFYLCASSTTVESGNTIYFGEGSWLTVV.

This clonotype has just a few counts. This chain uses TRBV5-1 with TRBJ2-7; TRBD1 aligns across 8 bases. Germline CDR1 SGHRS, CDR2 YFSETQ. The CDR3 extends over 13 amino acids. After removal of 2 bases from V and 5 bases from J, the junction contained 3 bases not matched to a gene. CDR3 sequence (DNA): TGCGCCAGCAGCTTTAACAGGGGGGACGAGCAGTACTTC. Protein sequence: CASSFNRGDEQYF.

J is TRBJ1-6 and V is TRBV6-5; 9 bases match TRBD1. This CDR3 has 15 residues. CDR1 is MNHEY and CDR2 is SVGAGI in the germline V gene. The V and J ends lost 6 bases and 9 bases, in that order; junction bases with no gene match: 9. The chain's CDR3 is CASRKRDRAGSPLHF. The CDR3 bases are TGTGCCAGCAGAAAAAGGGACAGGGCTGGTTCACCCCTCCACTTT.

This clonotype came up a few times. V and J are TRBV19 and TRBJ2-3, with TRBD1 as a possible D gene (6 bases). The CDR3 has 14 amino acids. Germline CDR1 LNHDA, CDR2 SQIVND (reference sequence). V was clipped by 6 bases and J by 2 bases, with 12 bases between them. The CDR3 region is CASRFRGSTDTQYF. The CDR3 nucleotides are TGTGCCAGTAGGTTCAGGGGATCCACAGATACGCAGTATTTT.

This chain uses TRBV11-2 with TRBJ2-2; D possibly corresponds to TRBD1 (5 bases). V shed 6 bases and J shed 6 bases, with 11 bases lying between them. This CDR3 contains 13 residues. Germline V gene lookup returns CDR1 SGHAT and CDR2 FQNNGV. The DNA for the CDR3 is TGTGCCAGCAGGGCAGACAGTTCCGGGGAGCTGTTTTTT. It specifies CASRADSSGELFF.

The rearrangement links TRBV20-1 to TRBJ2-4, with 16 bases matching TRBD2. V gave up 6 bases and J gave up 8 bases; unmatched junction bases: 10. CDR3 length equals 16 residues. From germline, CDR1 is DFQATT and CDR2 SNEGSKA (reference sequence). CDR3 in amino acids: CSARPGLAGGTDIQYF. CDR3 bases: TGCAGTGCCCGCCCGGGACTAGCGGGAGGGACGGACATTCAGTACTTC.

This clonotype was recorded a few times. The rearrangement links TRBV12-3 or TRBV12-4 to TRBJ1-2; possibly TRBD1 for D (6 bases). Trimming took 6 bases from V and 8 from J, leaving 13 bases between them. This CDR3 has 12 amino acids. CDR3 in amino acids: CASRGGARGYTF. The CDR3 bases are TGTGCCAGCAGGGGGGGGGCCAGGGGCTACACCTTC.

This chain connects TRBV28 to TRBJ2-4; perhaps TRBD2 as D (5 bases). V was clipped by 6 bases and J by 7 bases, with 10 bases between them. In germline, CDR1 is MDHEN, CDR2 SYDVKM. The CDR3 length is 12 residues. CDR3 protein: CASRRENNIQYF. In DNA, the CDR3 is TGTGCCAGCAGGAGGGAGAATAACATTCAGTACTTC.

Many counts were recorded for this clonotype. The chain recombines TRBV7-6 with TRBJ2-7; 10 bases map to TRBD2. The CDR3 spans 14 residues. The V and J ends lost 6 bases and 1 base, in that order; junction bases with no gene match: 3. Per the germline V gene, CDR1 is SGHVS and CDR2 is FNYEAQ. CDR3 DNA: TGTGCCAGCAGTTATAGCGGGGGGTCCTACGAGCAGTACTTC. It translates to CASSYSGGSYEQYF.

This clonotype was recorded a few times. This chain joins TRBV5-5 and TRBJ2-3, with D possibly matching TRBD1 (6 bases). Trimming pared 0 bases from V and 0 bases from J, leaving 11 bases between. The CDR3 is 16 amino acids. CDR1 is SGHKS and CDR2 is YYEKEE in the germline V gene (reference sequence). CDR3 in amino acids: CASSLGDTPSTDTQYF. As DNA, the CDR3 is TGTGCCAGCAGCTTGGGGGACACCCCTAGCACAGATACGCAGTATTTT.

CDR3 residues: CASTLIVGLAGGGTDTQYF. Here the CDR3 DNA reads TGTGCCAGCACTTTAATCGTCGGACTAGCGGGGGGGGGCACAGATACGCAGTATTTT. The genes are TRBV6-1 and TRBJ2-3, with 15 bases matching TRBD2. Germline V gene data show CDR1 as MNHNS and CDR2 as SASEGT. V shed 7 bases, J shed 1 base, and the junction held 12 bases outside the gene matches. The CDR3 spans 19 residues.

The rearrangement links TRBV6-5 to TRBJ1-1, with D tentatively TRBD1 (5 bases). V dropped 4 bases and J dropped 0 bases, with 15 bases sitting between them. The CDR3 covers 16 residues. CDR1 is MNHEY, CDR2 SVGAGI, per germline. The CDR3 here is CASSSVPGYLNTEAFF. For the CDR3, the DNA is TGTGCCAGCAGTTCTGTGCCAGGGTATTTGAACACTGAAGCTTTCTTT.

J is TRBJ1-2 and V is TRBV18; 7 positions agree with TRBD1. The CDR3 has 13 amino acids. Germline assignment: CDR1 KGHSH and CDR2 LQKENI. V dropped 4 bases and J dropped 4; count of bases not matched to a gene: 3. CDR3 amino acids: CASSRQGLYGYTF. CDR3 DNA: TGTGCCAGCTCACGACAGGGCCTCTATGGCTACACCTTC.

This chain uses TRBV12-3 or TRBV12-4 with TRBJ1-3; no reliable D call. Trimming shortened V by 6 bases and J by 3 bases, and 3 bases separated the two germline ends. The CDR3 is 11 amino acids. In nucleotides, the CDR3 is TGTGCCAGCAGCCGTGGAAACACCATATATTTT. Translation gives CASSRGNTIYF.

This clonotype is judged medium-sized. V gene TRBV29-1 combines with J gene TRBJ2-3; D is undetermined. The V end lost 6 bases, the J end lost 8 bases, and 15 bases lay between the germline ends. The CDR3 extends over 12 amino acids. Germline V gene data show CDR1 as SQVTM and CDR2 as ANQGSEA. The CDR3: CSVEWGIATQYF. The CDR3 DNA sequence: TGCAGCGTGGAGTGGGGTATAGCTACGCAGTATTTT.

This clonotype is judged medium-sized. V and J are TRBV27 and TRBJ2-3, with D possibly being TRBD1 (5 bases). Germline V lookup: CDR1 MNHEY, CDR2 SMNVEV (reference sequence). V gave up 5 bases and J gave up 1 base, with 10 bases separating them. This CDR3 is built from 14 residues. CDR3 sequence: CASSLGVRTDTQYF. In DNA, the CDR3 is TGTGCCAGCAGTCTAGGGGTGCGCACAGATACGCAGTATTTT.

In this sample, this clonotype turned up a few times. Here the CDR3 reads CASSIRWSGGEKLFF. In DNA, the CDR3 is TGTGCCAGCAGCATAAGGTGGTCAGGGGGTGAAAAACTGTTTTTT. The V and J genes are TRBV27 and TRBJ1-4, with TRBD1 matching 7 bases. V was pared by 6 bases and J by 7 bases, with 11 bases of the junction left unmatched. The CDR3 is 15 residues long. Germline CDR1 MNHEY, CDR2 SMNVEV (reference sequence).

This chain links TRBV19 with TRBJ2-1, with 10 bases matching TRBD2. The CDR3 is 13 residues long. V trimming: 6 bases; J trimming: 6 bases; junction bases outside the gene matches: 2. The germline CDR1 and CDR2 sequences are LNHDA and SQIVND (reference sequence). CDR3 protein: CASSGLAANEQFF. Here the CDR3 DNA reads TGTGCCAGTAGCGGACTAGCGGCCAATGAGCAGTTCTTC.

This clonotype qualifies as medium-sized. The rearrangement links TRBV19 to TRBJ2-2; no clear D gene. CDR3 length equals 15 residues. Germline loops: CDR1 LNHDA, CDR2 SQIVND (reference sequence). Trimming shortened V by 1 base and J by 0 bases, and 6 bases separated the two germline ends. CDR3 DNA: TGTGCCAGTAGTATAGTACCAGCGAACACCGGGGAGCTGTTTTTT. Its translation: CASSIVPANTGELFF.

V and J are TRBV7-2 and TRBJ1-3; D possibly corresponds to TRBD1 (6 bases). There are 15 residues in the CDR3. CDR1 is SGHTA and CDR2 is FQGNSA in the germline V gene. Between the trimmed V and J ends, which lost 5 bases and 0 bases, there was a span of 11 bases. This chain's CDR3 is CASSAGQTSGNTIYF. CDR3 bases: TGTGCCAGCAGCGCGGGACAAACCTCTGGAAACACCATATATTTT.

In its sample, this clonotype was seen many times. The chain carries TRBV19 and TRBJ2-3; 9 nucleotides match TRBD2. With V trimmed by 5 bases and J by 6 bases, 15 bases remained unmatched. The CDR3 totals 17 residues. Per the germline V gene, CDR1 is LNHDA and CDR2 is SQIVND (reference sequence). This CDR3 reads CASSLTPSGTDSDTQYF. Written as DNA, the CDR3 is TGTGCCAGTAGTCTCACCCCTAGCGGGACCGACTCGGATACGCAGTATTTT. The full variable domain, in which reference TRBV19 and TRBJ2-3 provide the parts outside the CDR3, is DGGITQSPKYLFRKEGQNVTLSCEQNLNHDAMYWYRQDPGQGLRLIYYSQIVNDFQKGDIAEGYSVSREKKESFPLTVTSAQKNPTAFYLCASSLTPSGTDSDTQYFGPGTRLTVL.

J is TRBJ2-1 and V is TRBV24-1, with D tentatively TRBD2 (5 bases). The V and J ends lost 5 bases and 7 bases respectively, with 11 bases between them. The CDR3 covers 13 residues. The V gene's germline CDR1 is KGHDR and CDR2 SFDVKD. CDR3 loop: CATSALSGNEQFF. The DNA for the CDR3 is TGTGCCACCAGTGCCTTATCGGGGAATGAGCAGTTCTTC.

The V gene is TRBV24-1, the J gene TRBJ2-5; 10 bases align to TRBD1. Germline V gene lookup returns CDR1 KGHDR and CDR2 SFDVKD. This CDR3 spans 16 amino acids. After removal of 3 bases from V and 1 base from J, the junction contained 4 bases not matched to a gene. CDR3 protein: CATSDHRTGGQETQYF. The CDR3 DNA follows: TGTGCCACCAGTGATCACCGGACAGGGGGCCAAGAGACCCAGTACTTC.

This clonotype was seen more than once but under ten times. V gene TRBV6-2 or TRBV6-3 combines with J gene TRBJ2-3; weak D call: TRBD2 (6 bases). This CDR3 is built from 13 residues. V lost 6 bases and J 7 bases, leaving 14 bases between the germline ends. Germline CDR1 MNHEY, CDR2 SVGEGT. The CDR3 spells CASRGGRAHTQYF. In DNA form, the CDR3 reads TGTGCCAGCAGGGGGGGTCGCGCCCATACGCAGTATTTT.

The rearrangement links TRBV12-3 or TRBV12-4 to TRBJ2-3; 8 bases fit TRBD2. Unmatched junction bases numbered 8, after V lost 3 bases and J lost 0 bases. The CDR3 has 17 amino acids. The CDR3 nucleotides are TGTGCCAGCAGTTTGGAGCGGGGGAGGACTAGCACAGATACGCAGTATTTT. Amino acid sequence: CASSLERGRTSTDTQYF.